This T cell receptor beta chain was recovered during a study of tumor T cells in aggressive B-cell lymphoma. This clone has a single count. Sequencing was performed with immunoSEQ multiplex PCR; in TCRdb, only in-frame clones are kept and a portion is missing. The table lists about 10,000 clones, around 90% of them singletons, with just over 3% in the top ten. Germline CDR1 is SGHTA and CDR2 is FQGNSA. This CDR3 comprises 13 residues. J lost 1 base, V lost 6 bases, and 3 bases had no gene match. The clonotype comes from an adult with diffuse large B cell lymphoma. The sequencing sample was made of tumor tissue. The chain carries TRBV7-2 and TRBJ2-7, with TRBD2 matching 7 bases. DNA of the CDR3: TGTGCCAGCAGACTAGCGAGTTCCTACGAGCAGTACTTC. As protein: CASRLASSYEQYF.